These T cell receptor beta chains were read from a single sample in a study of blood T cell repertoires in COVID-19. Clones were read by immunoSEQ multiplex PCR, and TCRdb kept only the in-frame ones, dropping some. The data hold roughly 300,000 clones, with approximately 90% observed a single time. The sequenced sample consisted of PBMCs or T cells enriched from blood (not recorded which). The source is a woman aged 30 to 39 who had recovered from COVID-19. CDR3s include the opening cysteine and the closing phenylalanine or tryptophan. Each record gives: J gene, D gene, V gene, clone size, CDR3 DNA, CDR3 protein. The D gene is left open where the match is weak. Clone size is shown for a subset of rows, as once, few, many or a class of expanded clone.

TRBJ2-7,-,TRBV2,-,TGTGCCAGCAGTCTAGATACCCTCTACGAGCAGTACTTC,CASSLDTLYEQYF
TRBJ2-7,-,TRBV15,-,TGTGCCACCAGCAGAGTTGGGGGGGCCAAGTACTTC,CATSRVGGAKYF
TRBJ2-5,TRBD1,TRBV2,-,TGTGCCAGCAGTGGACAGGGCGGAGAGACCCAGTACTTC,CASSGQGGETQYF
TRBJ1-2,-,TRBV3-1/TRBV3-2,-,TGTGCCAGCAGCTGGGGGAGGGAACGCTATGGCTACACCTTC,CASSWGRERYGYTF
TRBJ2-1,TRBD2,TRBV7-8,-,TGTGCCAGCAGGGAAACCGGGACTAGCTACAATGAGCAGTTCTTC,CASRETGTSYNEQFF
TRBJ1-1,TRBD1,TRBV30,-,TGTGCCTGGGGGACAGGGAACACTGAAGCTTTCTTT,CAWGTGNTEAFF
TRBJ2-7,TRBD2,TRBV5-6,-,TGTGCCAGCAGCTTGGTTTCTAACCTAGCGGGGTCCTACGAGCAGTACTTC,CASSLVSNLAGSYEQYF
TRBJ2-3,-,TRBV9,once,TGTGCCAGCAGTGCCGGAGGGAGCACAGATACGCAGTATTTT,CASSAGGSTDTQYF
TRBJ1-1,-,TRBV18,-,TGTGCCAGCTCACCTATCGACAGGAACACTGAAGCTTTCTTT,CASSPIDRNTEAFF
TRBJ2-7,-,TRBV6-5,-,TGTGCCACCCGGACATTAACGGAGGGTACCGAGCAGTACTTC,CATRTLTEGTEQYF
TRBJ1-3,-,TRBV18,-,TGTGCCAGCTCACCTCAGACGGGACTTGAGAACACCATATATTTT,CASSPQTGLENTIYF
TRBJ2-5,-,TRBV2,-,TGTGCCGCGAGGACAGACCAAGAGACCCAGTACTTC,CAARTDQETQYF
TRBJ1-5,TRBD1,TRBV5-6,-,TGTGCCAGCAGCCAAGGACAGGGGACTAGCAATCAGCCCCAGCATTTT,CASSQGQGTSNQPQHF
TRBJ2-7,-,TRBV9,once,TGTGCCAGCAGCGTAGCTCAGGCAGCTGACGAGCAGTACTTC,CASSVAQAADEQYF
TRBJ2-1,TRBD1,TRBV12-5,-,TGTGCTAGTGGTTTCTCCGGACAGGGGGCAATCTTC,CASGFSGQGAIF
TRBJ1-2,TRBD1,TRBV9,-,TGTGCCAGCAGCGTTGGGACAGGCAGTGGCTACACCTTC,CASSVGTGSGYTF
TRBJ1-6,-,TRBV3-1/TRBV3-2,-,TGTGCCAGCAGCCAAGAAGAGAGCTCCTATAATTCACCCCTCCACTTT,CASSQEESSYNSPLHF
TRBJ2-2,TRBD2,TRBV9,-,TGTGCCAGCAGCGCTGGTAGCGGGAGAATCACCGGGGAGCTGTTTTTT,CASSAGSGRITGELFF
TRBJ1-2,TRBD1,TRBV6-2/TRBV6-3,-,TGTGCCAGCAGTTACGCAGGGGGGACCTATGGCTACACCTTC,CASSYAGGTYGYTF
TRBJ2-7,-,TRBV5-1,-,TGCGCCACCGCGTCGGTAGCGGCCCCCCTCGAGCAGTACTTC,CATASVAAPLEQYF